Listed below are T cell receptor beta chains from one sample, sequenced in a study of T cells in Graves' hyperthyroidism and ophthalmopathy. In TCRdb, the multiplex PCR reads were re-called with MiXCR into one record per CDR3 protein. The sample lists 550,000 to 600,000 distinct CDR3 sequences; more than 45% were seen once. The sample taken for sequencing was peripheral blood or thyroid tissue (not recorded which). The source is an adult woman with Graves' disease, either hyperthyroidism or ophthalmopathy (not recorded which). The CDR3 runs from the conserved cysteine through the conserved F or W. Each record gives: J gene, clone size, V gene, D gene, CDR3 DNA, CDR3 protein. The D gene is left open where the match is weak. Clone size appears in some rows only: once, few, many, or a class for an expanded clone.

TRBJ1-1 - TRBV30 - TGTGCCTGGACCCTAGGGGGATCGAACACTGAAGCTTTCTTT CAWTLGGSNTEAFF
TRBJ2-3 - TRBV29-1 TRBD2 TGCAGCGTGAGAGGGGCGCTAGCGGGAGGGCCGGCAGATACGCAGTATTTT CSVRGALAGGPADTQYF
TRBJ2-7 many TRBV5-1 - TGCGCCAGCAGCTTAAGCGGGTCTACAACCTACGAGCAGTACTTC CASSLSGSTTYEQYF
TRBJ1-1 - TRBV6-5 - TGTGCCAGCAGTGTACCATGGGAAGCTTTCTTT CASSVPWEAFF
TRBJ2-2 many TRBV15 - TGTGCCAGTGGACCACTCAACACCGGGGAGCTGTTTTTT CASGPLNTGELFF
TRBJ2-2 many TRBV5-8 TRBD2 TGTGCCAGCAGCTTCCCGCCGGGACTAGCGGTCGGGAACACCGGGGAGCTGTTTTTT CASSFPPGLAVGNTGELFF
TRBJ1-5 many TRBV5-6 - TGTGCCAGCAGCTTGTCTCTAGGGCATGGCAATCAGCCCCAGCATTTT CASSLSLGHGNQPQHF
TRBJ1-1 once TRBV15 - TGTGCCACCAGCAGATCTCCGGCGGGGACTAAAGCTTTCTTT CATSRSPAGTKAFF
TRBJ1-1 many TRBV7-2 - TGTGCCAGCAGCTTAATAAACACTGAAGCTTTCTTT CASSLINTEAFF
TRBJ1-1 many TRBV10-3 - TGTGCCATCAGTGCCGCAGTGAACACTGAAGCTTTCTTT CAISAAVNTEAFF
TRBJ2-7 - TRBV7-2 TRBD2 TGTGCCAGCAGCTCAACCTCCGGGACTAGCGGAACCCGCTACGAGCAGTACTTC CASSSTSGTSGTRYEQYF
TRBJ1-2 - TRBV10-3 - TGTGCCATAACTGAGAGGGGAGGGGACGATGGCTACACCTTC CAITERGGDDGYTF
TRBJ2-2 - TRBV29-1 TRBD2 TGCAGCGCCGGGGAGGGGACCGGGGAGCTGTTTTTT CSAGEGTGELFF
TRBJ1-2 - TRBV12-3/TRBV12-4 TRBD1 TGTGCCAGCAGTTTGGAAACAGGGGTTCTCGGCTACACCTTC CASSLETGVLGYTF
TRBJ1-4 - TRBV14 - TGTGCCAGCAGCCAAGTATTGGGGAGCGGTGAAAAACTGTTTTTT CASSQVLGSGEKLFF